This record covers a single TCR beta chain. Antigen unknown. Trimming stripped 5 bases from V and 5 bases from J, with 15 bases between. Germline assignment: CDR1 LNHNV and CDR2 YYDKDF (reference sequence). This CDR3 comprises 15 residues. These data belong to a study of CD8+CD57+ T cells in acquired aplastic anemia. Looking at the study overall: Sorted CD4+ plus CD8+ cells gave DNA averaging about 3 ug. Study-wide results and limits: Shared by patients and controls, around 27 CD8+ CDR3s were abundant in patients. With respect to CD8+ Simpson's diversity, patients and controls did not differ significantly.

Patients chosen for sequencing had shown CD8+CD57+ cell expansion by flow cytometry. Among the patients, all had severe acquired aplastic anemia. TCR beta VDJ and CDR3 profiling used genomic DNA as template. TCRdb called the reads again in MiXCR, with one record for every CDR3 protein. The sample has 250,000 to 300,000 distinct CDR3 sequences, approximately 60% seen once; the top ten hold 1% to 1.5%. Input material: sorted CD4+, CD8+, or CD8+CD57+ T cells (not recorded which) from PBMCs. The chain joins TRBV15 to TRBJ1-4; possibly TRBD1 for D (5 bases). This TCR was sampled from a human donor with aplastic anemia. The CDR3 loop is CATSVSTRVNEKLFF. The CDR3, as DNA: TGTGCCACCAGCGTATCGACCAGGGTGAATGAAAAACTGTTTTTT.